The 11 T cell receptor beta chains reported below all come from one sample, sequenced in a study of cytomegalovirus exposure and HLA in healthy donors. Measured with immunoSEQ multiplex PCR; TCRdb has only the in-frame clones, and not every one. The table lists approximately 120,000 clones, roughly 86% of them singletons, with roughly 2.2% in the top ten. The specimen sequenced was PBMCs. The receptors stem from a young woman in good health and CMV-seronegative.

The V gene is TRBV28, the J gene TRBJ2-1, with 9 bases identical to TRBD1. Losses at the gene ends were 5 bases for V and 10 bases for J; bases not matched to a gene: 12. Germline V lookup: CDR1 MDHEN, CDR2 SYDVKM. This CDR3 is 15 amino acids long. CDR3 sequence (DNA): TGTGCCAGCAGTCCATCGGGACAGGGAAGACAGGAGCAGTTCTTC. This gives the protein CASSPSGQGRQEQFF.

The chain is built from TRBV5-4 and TRBJ2-5; 12 bases are shared with TRBD1. Germline trimming cut 5 bases from V and 4 bases from J; bases unmatched to any gene: 6. The length of the CDR3 is 15 residues. Germline V gives CDR1 SGHNT, CDR2 YYREEE (reference sequence). The CDR3 spells CASSSGTGGIETQYF. CDR3 coding DNA: TGTGCCAGCAGTTCCGGGACAGGGGGCATAGAGACCCAGTACTTC.

This sequence joins TRBV19 and TRBJ1-5; D possibly corresponds to TRBD1 (6 bases). The CDR3 contains 14 residues. The V end was cut by 6 bases, the J end by 3 bases, with 12 bases between. From germline, CDR1 is LNHDA and CDR2 SQIVND (reference sequence). The CDR3 DNA is TGTGCCAGTAGAAACAGGGAGACCAATCAGCCCCAGCATTTT. Translated, it gives CASRNRETNQPQHF.

The rearrangement joins TRBV11-2 to TRBJ2-7; 13 bases map to TRBD2. The V gene end was trimmed by 5 bases and the J gene end by 2 bases; junction bases not matched to a gene: 3. CDR3 length: 15 amino acids. Germline V gene data show CDR1 as SGHAT and CDR2 as FQNNGV. CDR3 nucleotides: TGTGCCAGCAGCGTAGGGACTAGCGGGGCCTACGAGCAGTACTTC. Protein sequence: CASSVGTSGAYEQYF.

V and J are TRBV4-1 and TRBJ2-2; TRBD1 might be the D (6 bases). V was cut by 4 bases and J by 3 bases, with 12 bases left in between. This CDR3 is built from 15 residues. CDR1 is MGHRA, CDR2 YSYEKL, per germline. CDR3: CASSPQGEDTGELFF. The CDR3 DNA sequence: TGCGCCAGCAGCCCACAGGGCGAGGACACCGGGGAGCTGTTTTTT.

J is TRBJ2-3 and V is TRBV27; no reliable D call. V was pared by 2 bases and J by 2 bases, with 8 bases between. Germline V gene sequence: CDR1 MNHEY, CDR2 SMNVEV (reference sequence). The CDR3 is 14 amino acids. The CDR3 coding sequence is TGTGCCAGCAGTTTAGGTAGAAACACAGATACGCAGTATTTT. Translated: CASSLGRNTDTQYF.

The chain recombines TRBV4-2 with TRBJ1-5; no reliable D call. The ends were cut back, 2 bases at V and 2 bases at J, with 13 bases in the middle. The CDR3 contains 16 residues. Germline values: CDR1 LGHNA, CDR2 YNFKEQ. CDR3 protein: CASSQRERGGNQPQHF. In DNA form, the CDR3 reads TGTGCCAGCAGCCAACGGGAGCGCGGGGGCAATCAGCCCCAGCATTTT.

This clone has a handful of counts. The junction departs from germline at one end; a sequencing error may be responsible. V is TRBV29-1 and J is TRBJ2-1; D possibly corresponds to TRBD1 (5 bases). The CDR3 length is 14 residues. Germline assignment: CDR1 SQVTM and CDR2 ANQGSEA. CDR3 protein: CSVEDTGATNEQFF. CDR3 DNA: TGCAGCGTGGAAGATACAGGAGCTACTAATGAGCAGTTCTTC.

The chain uses TRBV27 and TRBJ2-7, with D unresolved. This CDR3 comprises 14 residues. CDR1 and CDR2 from the germline V gene are MNHEY and SMNVEV (reference sequence). V lost 6 bases, J lost 5 bases, and 17 bases lay in between. The CDR3 loop is CASRSRATFHEQYF. CDR3 nucleotides: TGTGCCAGCAGGAGTCGTGCAACCTTCCACGAGCAGTACTTC.

V gene TRBV30 combines with J gene TRBJ2-7; D possibly corresponds to TRBD2 (5 bases). The V gene's germline CDR1 is GTSNPN and CDR2 SVGIG (reference sequence). Trimming cost V 0 bases and J 2 bases, with 11 bases left between them. This CDR3 has 14 residues. The CDR3 sequence is CAWSVTGLAYEQYF. CDR3 nucleotides: TGTGCCTGGAGTGTAACTGGACTCGCCTACGAGCAGTACTTC.

J is TRBJ1-2 and V is TRBV4-3, with D possibly matching TRBD1 (5 bases). Germline V gene data show CDR1 as LGHNA and CDR2 as YSLEER. CDR3 size: 13 residues. The V end lost 6 bases, the J end lost 4 bases, and 12 bases lay between the germline ends. CDR3 sequence reads: CASRYDDSYGYTF. CDR3 nucleotide sequence: TGCGCCAGCAGATACGACGACAGCTATGGCTACACCTTC.